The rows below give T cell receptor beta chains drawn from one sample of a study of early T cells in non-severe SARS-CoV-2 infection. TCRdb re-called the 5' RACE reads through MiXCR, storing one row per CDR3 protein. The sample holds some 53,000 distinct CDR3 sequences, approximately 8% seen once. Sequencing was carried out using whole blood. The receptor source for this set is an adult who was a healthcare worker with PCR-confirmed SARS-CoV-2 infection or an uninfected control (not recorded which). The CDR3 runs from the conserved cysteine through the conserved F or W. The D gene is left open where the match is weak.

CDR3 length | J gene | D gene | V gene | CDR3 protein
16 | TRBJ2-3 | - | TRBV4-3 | CASSQERTNLGDTQYF
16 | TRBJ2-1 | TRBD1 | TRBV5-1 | CASSLGNRGLYNEQFF
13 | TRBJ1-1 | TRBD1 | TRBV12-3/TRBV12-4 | CASSLGQGAEAFF
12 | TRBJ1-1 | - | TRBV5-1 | CASSLEGVEAFF
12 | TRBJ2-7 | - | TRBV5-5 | CASSFGGLEQYF
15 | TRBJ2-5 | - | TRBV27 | CASSSRRAGVETQYF
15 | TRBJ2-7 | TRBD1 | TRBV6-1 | CASSATTRGSYEQYF
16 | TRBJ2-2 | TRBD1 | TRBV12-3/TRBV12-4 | CASSSGDRVNTGELFF
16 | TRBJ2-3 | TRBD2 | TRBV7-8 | CASSMRLAGVADTQYF
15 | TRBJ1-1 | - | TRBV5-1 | CASSEGHPSNTEAFF
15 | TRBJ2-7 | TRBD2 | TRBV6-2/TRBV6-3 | CASSTPSGRIGEQYF
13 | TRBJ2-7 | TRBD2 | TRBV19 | CATGTSGRDEQYF
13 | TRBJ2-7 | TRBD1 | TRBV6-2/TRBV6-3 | CAGSTGNSYEQYF
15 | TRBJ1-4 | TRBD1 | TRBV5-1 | CASSSTGATNEKLFF
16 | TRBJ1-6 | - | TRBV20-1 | CSARDSGGAWNSPLHF
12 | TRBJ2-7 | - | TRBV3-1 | CASSHGVGEQYF
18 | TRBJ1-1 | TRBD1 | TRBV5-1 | CASSLTSLLTGGHTEAFF
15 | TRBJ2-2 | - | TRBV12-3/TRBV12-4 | CASRPAARDPGELFF
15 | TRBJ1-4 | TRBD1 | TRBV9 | CASSATGGGNEKLFF
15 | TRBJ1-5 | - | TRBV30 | CAWSPRGYSNQPQHF
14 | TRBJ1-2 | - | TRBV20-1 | CSATNTASNYGYTF
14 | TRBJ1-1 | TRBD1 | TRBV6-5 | CASRGQGMGTEAFF
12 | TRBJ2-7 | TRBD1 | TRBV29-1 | CSVGDSSYEQYF
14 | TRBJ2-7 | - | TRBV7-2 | CASSLQGRRYEQYF
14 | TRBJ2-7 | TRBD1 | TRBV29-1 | CSVRTGTGGTEQYF
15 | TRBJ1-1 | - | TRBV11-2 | CASSLDRGRPAEAFF
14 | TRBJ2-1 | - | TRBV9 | CASSVEGFANEQFF
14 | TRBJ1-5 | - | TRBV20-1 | CSATGRWSNQPQHF
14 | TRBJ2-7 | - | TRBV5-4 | CASSLEMAAYEQYF
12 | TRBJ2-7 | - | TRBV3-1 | CASQDSSYEQYF
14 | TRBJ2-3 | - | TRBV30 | CAWSVGTSTDTQYF
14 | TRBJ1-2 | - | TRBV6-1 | CASSESGRASGYTF
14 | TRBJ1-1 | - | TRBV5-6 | CASSLDGEGAEAFF
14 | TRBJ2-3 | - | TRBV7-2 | CASSLGAGTDTQYF
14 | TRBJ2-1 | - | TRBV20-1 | CSARDSKGYNEQFF
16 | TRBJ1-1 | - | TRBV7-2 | CASSLTTRFGGTEAFF
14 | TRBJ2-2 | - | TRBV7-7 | CASSLRGNTGELFF
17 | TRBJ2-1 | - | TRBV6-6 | CASSYSGIPARYNEQFF
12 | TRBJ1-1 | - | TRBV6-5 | CASTNKNTEAFF
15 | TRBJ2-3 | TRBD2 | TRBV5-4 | CASSLAGGTTDTQYF
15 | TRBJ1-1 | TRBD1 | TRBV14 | CASSTDRVWDTEAFF
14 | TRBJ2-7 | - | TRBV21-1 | CASSPWTAFYEQYF
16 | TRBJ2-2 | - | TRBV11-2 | CASSLFETTNTGELFF
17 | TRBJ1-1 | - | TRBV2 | CASSDTAVWGMNTEAFF
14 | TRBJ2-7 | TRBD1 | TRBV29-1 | CSAGRTGKGNEQYF